This T cell receptor beta chain was identified during a study of T cells in women clearing cervical HPV infection. TCR beta CDR3 amplified by multiplex PCR from roughly 1,300 ng genomic DNA. The assay was immunoSEQ multiplex PCR, and TCRdb's table has in-frame clones only and misses some. Its clone listing holds about 30,000 clones. Comments on this clone: The antigen is undetermined. The CDR3 end lies 3 residues beyond the end of the read and is filled in from the germline J gene.

General study points: CIN3+ cases had significantly higher TCR repertoire richness than controls, but evenness did not differ.

There are 13 residues in the CDR3. Germline V gene sequence: CDR1 DFQATT, CDR2 SNEGSKA (reference sequence). The V and J ends lost 0 bases and 7 bases respectively, with 12 bases between them. Sequenced input: blood buffy coat. The sequence was obtained from a woman aged 18 to 75 with a cervical HPV16 infection that either progressed to CIN3+ or cleared (not recorded which). The V call is TRBV20-1, the J call TRBJ1-1, with unresolved D. Here the CDR3 reads CSARDILRGEAFF. CDR3 bases read: TGCAGTGCTAGAGATATCCTGCGGGGTGAA.